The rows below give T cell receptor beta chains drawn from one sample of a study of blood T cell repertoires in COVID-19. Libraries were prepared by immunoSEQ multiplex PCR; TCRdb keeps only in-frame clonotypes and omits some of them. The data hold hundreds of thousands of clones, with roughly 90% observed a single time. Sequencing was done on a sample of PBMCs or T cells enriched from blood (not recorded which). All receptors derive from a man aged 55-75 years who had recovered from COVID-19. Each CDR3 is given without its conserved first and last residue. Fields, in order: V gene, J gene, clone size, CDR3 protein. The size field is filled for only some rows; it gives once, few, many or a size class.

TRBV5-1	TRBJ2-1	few	ASSDTNNEQF
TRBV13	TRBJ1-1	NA	ASSFKQGAGTEAF
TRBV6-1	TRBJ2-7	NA	ASSDTGYEQY
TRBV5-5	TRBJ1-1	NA	ASSWLGGVSGTVNTEAF
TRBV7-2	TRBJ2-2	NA	ASSLAVTGELF
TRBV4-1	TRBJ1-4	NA	ASSQDLPATNEKLF
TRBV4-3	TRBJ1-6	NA	ASSRTEPNSPLH
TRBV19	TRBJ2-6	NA	ASSIAGTSSGANVLT
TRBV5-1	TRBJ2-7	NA	ASSLGAGDRGHLVPGEQY
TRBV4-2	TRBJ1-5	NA	ASSPADGGFNQPQH
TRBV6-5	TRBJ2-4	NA	ASTQAGGRDIQY
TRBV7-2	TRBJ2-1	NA	ASSLGRGLYNEQF
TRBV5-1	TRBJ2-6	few	ASRPFQGAGANVLT
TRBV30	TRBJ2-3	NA	AWRQGGSGTDTQY
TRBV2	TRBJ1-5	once	ASSEGNNQPQH
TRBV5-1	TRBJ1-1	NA	ASSLTFRETEAF
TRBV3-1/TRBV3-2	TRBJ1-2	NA	ASSQLSNYGYT
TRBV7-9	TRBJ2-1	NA	ASTSPQGSYNEQF
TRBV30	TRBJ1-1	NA	AWGTVYTEAF
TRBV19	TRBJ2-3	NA	ASTPSVRHLAGGTDTQY
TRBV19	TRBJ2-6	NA	ASSIRLGTGGSNSGANVLT
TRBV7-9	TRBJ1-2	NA	ASSLAADGQSPC
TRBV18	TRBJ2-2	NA	ASSSGTGPGELF
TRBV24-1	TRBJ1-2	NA	ATSDLGQGVGYT
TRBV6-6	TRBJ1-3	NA	ATTNRGDTIY
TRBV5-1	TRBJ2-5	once	ASPELGTGGGETQY
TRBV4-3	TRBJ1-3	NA	ASSQMLSGAGSGNTIY
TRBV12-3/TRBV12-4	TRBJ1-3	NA	ASSSGRVHTIY
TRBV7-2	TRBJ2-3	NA	ASSLASGGSTDTQY
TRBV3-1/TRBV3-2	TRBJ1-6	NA	ASSQDGSYNSPLH
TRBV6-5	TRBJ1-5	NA	ASSSGQYQPQH
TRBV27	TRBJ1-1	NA	ASRGGGGWTEAF
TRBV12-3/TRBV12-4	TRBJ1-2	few	ASSPGTGVGYT
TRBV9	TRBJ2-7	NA	ASSPGGSFSYEQY
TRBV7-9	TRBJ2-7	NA	ASSLLAGADEQY
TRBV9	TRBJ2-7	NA	ASSVETGGIDEQY
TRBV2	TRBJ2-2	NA	ASSEVRQGTGELF
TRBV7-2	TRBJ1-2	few	ASSLARGQGAVSRGYT
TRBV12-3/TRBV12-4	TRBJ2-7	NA	ASTLTGREQY
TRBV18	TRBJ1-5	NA	ASSPQATGNQPQH
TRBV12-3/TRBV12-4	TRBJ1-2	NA	ASTTRGIGYT
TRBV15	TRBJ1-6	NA	ATSRGRDRGSQNSPLH
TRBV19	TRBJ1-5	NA	ASSSSPRFGNQPQH
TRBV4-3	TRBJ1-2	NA	ASSQDRGLRGYT
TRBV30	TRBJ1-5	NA	AWTPGQGPQPQH
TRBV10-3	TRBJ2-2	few	AISDLSGSGITGELF
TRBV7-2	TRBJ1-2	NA	ASSQRTGRAYGYT
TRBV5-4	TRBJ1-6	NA	ASSRIDLLNSPLH
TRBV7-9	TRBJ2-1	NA	ASCYSTGAHEQF
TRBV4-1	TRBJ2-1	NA	ASSQAWDIDYNEQF
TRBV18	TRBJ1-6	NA	ASSPAGGNNSPLH
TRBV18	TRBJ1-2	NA	ASSPPGVPYGYT